This T cell receptor (beta chain) was recorded in a study of shared clonotypes between healthy human individuals. Only in-frame clones appear in the TCRdb table, and some are missing; sequencing was by immunoSEQ multiplex PCR. The sample lists fewer than 550,000 clones; almost 80% were seen once. The V end was cut by 0 bases, the J end by 0 bases, with 14 bases between. Germline V lookup: CDR1 MGHRA, CDR2 YSYEKL. The CDR3 has 17 amino acids. Sequenced material: PBMCs. The V gene is TRBV4-1, the J gene TRBJ1-1; D not resolved. The receptor was isolated from a woman aged 35 to 49 in good health. Some clones in this sample may be carry-over from other donors' samples. CDR3 bases: TGCGCCAGCAGCCAAGATAGACGGCTGCGGCTGAACACTGAAGCTTTCTTT. It specifies CASSQDRRLRLNTEAFF.